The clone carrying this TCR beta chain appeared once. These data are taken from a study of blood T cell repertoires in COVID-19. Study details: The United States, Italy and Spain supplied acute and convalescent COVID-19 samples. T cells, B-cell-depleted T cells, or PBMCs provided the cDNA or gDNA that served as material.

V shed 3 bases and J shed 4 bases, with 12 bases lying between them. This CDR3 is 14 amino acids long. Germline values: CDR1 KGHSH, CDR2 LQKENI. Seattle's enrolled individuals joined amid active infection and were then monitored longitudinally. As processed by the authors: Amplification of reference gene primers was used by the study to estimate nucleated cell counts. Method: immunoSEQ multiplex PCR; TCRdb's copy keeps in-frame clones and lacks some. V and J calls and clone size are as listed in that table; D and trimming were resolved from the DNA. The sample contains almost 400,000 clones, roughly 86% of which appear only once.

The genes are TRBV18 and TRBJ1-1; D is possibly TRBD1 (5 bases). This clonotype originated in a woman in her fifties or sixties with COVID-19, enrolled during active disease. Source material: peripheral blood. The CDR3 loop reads CASSPQGSGTEAFF. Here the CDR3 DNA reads TGTGCCAGCTCACCTCAGGGTTCGGGCACTGAAGCTTTCTTT.